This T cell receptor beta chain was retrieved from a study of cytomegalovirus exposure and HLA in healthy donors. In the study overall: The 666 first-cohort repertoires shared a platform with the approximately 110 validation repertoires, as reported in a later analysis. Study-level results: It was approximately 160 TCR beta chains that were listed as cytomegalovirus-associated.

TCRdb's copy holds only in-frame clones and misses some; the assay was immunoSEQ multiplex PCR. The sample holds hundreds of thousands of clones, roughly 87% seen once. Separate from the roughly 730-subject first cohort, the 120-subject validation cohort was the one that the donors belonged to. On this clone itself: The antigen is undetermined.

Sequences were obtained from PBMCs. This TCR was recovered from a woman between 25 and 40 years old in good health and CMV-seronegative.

The CDR3 loop reads CASTTGVNYGYTF. DNA for the CDR3: TGTGCCAGCACCACGGGGGTTAACTATGGCTACACCTTC. The rearrangement links TRBV6-5 to TRBJ1-2, with a possible D match to TRBD1 (5 bases). Germline CDR1 and CDR2: MNHEY and SVGAGI. This CDR3 contains 13 residues. V gave up 7 bases and J gave up 1 base, with 10 bases separating them.